The clone carrying this T cell receptor (beta chain) was counted a few times. Attached unique molecular identifiers marked individual cDNA molecules. TCRdb re-called the 5' RACE reads with MiXCR, one entry per CDR3 protein. Found here are approximately 70,000 distinct CDR3 sequences, 5% of them singletons; the top ten hold around 7.5%. The data were obtained in a study of early T cells in non-severe SARS-CoV-2 infection. V was trimmed by 0 bases and J by 3 bases, leaving 12 bases between them. Germline loops: CDR1 MNHEY, CDR2 SMNVEV (reference sequence). This CDR3 has 15 amino acids. Sample: whole blood, taken at baseline. The V call is TRBV27, the J call TRBJ2-7; D possibly corresponds to TRBD2 (5 bases). This receptor was taken from an adult who was a healthcare worker with PCR-confirmed SARS-CoV-2 infection or an uninfected control (not recorded which). The CDR3 is CASSLSAGLRYEQYF. CDR3 bases: TGTGCCAGCAGTTTATCGGCGGGCCTGCGCTACGAGCAGTACTTC.